Below are 22 T cell receptor beta chains sequenced from a single sample in a study of OX40 agonist ivuxolimab in advanced cancers. Clones were read by immunoSEQ multiplex PCR, and TCRdb kept only the in-frame ones, dropping some. This sample has 55,000 to 80,000 clones, with roughly nine tenths found just once. Sample: CD4+ or CD8+ T cells sorted from blood, taken in a trial of the OX40 agonist ivuxolimab. The origin of the receptors is an adult with an advanced solid tumor such as melanoma, head and neck, liver or kidney cancer.

The chain carries TRBV7-2 and TRBJ1-1, with D possibly matching TRBD1 (5 bases). The CDR3 spans 15 residues. Germline CDR1 reads SGHTA; CDR2 reads FQGNSA. V was trimmed by 1 base and J by 7 bases, leaving 16 bases between them. The CDR3: CASSLGLPAGDEAFF. CDR3 coding DNA: TGTGCCAGCAGCTTAGGCCTACCGGCGGGGGATGAAGCTTTCTTT. Supplemented by reference TRBV7-2 and TRBJ1-1, the full variable domain reads GAGVSQSPSNKVTEKGKDVELRCDPISGHTALYWYRQSLGQGLEFLIYFQGNSAPDKSGLPSDRFSAERTGGSVSTLTIQRTQQEDSAVYLCASSLGLPAGDEAFFGQGTRLTVV.

The rearrangement joins TRBV6-6 to TRBJ2-2, with D maybe TRBD2 (5 bases). V was shortened by 7 bases and J by 6 bases, with 15 bases between the two germline ends. The germline V gene encodes CDR1 MNHNY and CDR2 SVGAGI (reference sequence). The CDR3 consists of 14 residues. The CDR3 bases are TGTGCCAGCAACGCGGTGGGAGTAGCCGGGGAGCTGTTTTTT. It is translated as CASNAVGVAGELFF.

The rearrangement links TRBV7-2 to TRBJ2-5, with TRBD1 matching over 11 bases. In germline, CDR1 is SGHTA, CDR2 FQGNSA. There are 15 residues in the CDR3. The V gene end was trimmed by 5 bases and the J gene end by 6 bases; junction bases not matched to a gene: 8. Here the CDR3 DNA reads TGTGCCAGCAGCATGGACAGGGGGCGACCCAAGACCCAGTACTTC. As protein: CASSMDRGRPKTQYF. Together with reference TRBV7-2 and TRBJ2-5, the CDR3 gives the full variable domain: GAGVSQSPSNKVTEKGKDVELRCDPISGHTALYWYRQSLGQGLEFLIYFQGNSAPDKSGLPSDRFSAERTGGSVSTLTIQRTQQEDSAVYLCASSMDRGRPKTQYFGPGTRLLVL.

This clone has just a few counts. The chain is built from TRBV7-2 and TRBJ2-2; D unresolved. The CDR3 contains 15 residues. The germline V and J ends were trimmed by 4 bases and 2 bases, with 11 bases remaining between them. CDR1 and CDR2 (germline): SGHTA, FQGNSA. The CDR3 region is CASSSHRSNTGELFF. The CDR3, as DNA: TGTGCCAGCAGCTCCCATAGAAGTAACACCGGGGAGCTGTTTTTT.

The CDR3 protein is CASTDLTTILGTEAFF. Here the CDR3 DNA reads TGTGCCAGCACCGACCTCACGACAATACTTGGTACTGAAGCTTTCTTT. The chain couples TRBV2 to TRBJ1-1, with D uncertain. The CDR3 has 16 amino acids. The germline V gene has CDR1 SNHLY and CDR2 FYNNEI. Trimming removed 7 bases at V and 5 bases at J, with 23 bases between.

CDR3 nucleotides: TGTGCCATCAGTGAGTTGGGGACAGGGATAATGAACACTGAAGCTTTCTTT. Translation: CAISELGTGIMNTEAFF. V gene TRBV10-3 combines with J gene TRBJ1-1; 9 bases are shared with TRBD1. The V gene end was trimmed by 1 base and the J gene end by 0 bases; junction bases not matched to a gene: 6. CDR1 is ENHRY and CDR2 is SYGVKD in the germline V gene. This CDR3 spans 17 amino acids.

The sample holds one count of this clone. CDR3 in amino acids: CASSLEARGDTQYF. The DNA for the CDR3 is TGTGCCAGCAGCTTAGAGGCCCGCGGGGATACGCAGTATTTT. V usage is TRBV7-9 and J usage is TRBJ2-3, with a tentative D call TRBD2 (5 bases). The V gene's germline CDR1 is SEHNR and CDR2 FQNEAQ (reference sequence). This CDR3 comprises 14 residues. Trimming cost V 1 base and J 6 bases, with 11 bases left between them. The full variable domain, with the rest looked up from reference TRBV7-9 and TRBJ2-3, is DTGVSQNPRHKITKRGQNVTFRCDPISEHNRLYWYRQTLGQGPEFLTYFQNEAQLEKSRLLSDRFSAERPKGSFSTLEIQRTEQGDSAMYLCASSLEARGDTQYFGPGTRLTVL.

J is TRBJ1-6 and V is TRBV5-4; 7 nucleotides line up with TRBD1. The junction had 8 bases not matched to a gene; V was cut back by 2 bases and J by 9 bases. This CDR3 spans 15 amino acids. Germline V gene lookup returns CDR1 SGHNT and CDR2 YYREEE (reference sequence). CDR3 loop: CASSFSATGTSPLHF. The CDR3 DNA reads as TGTGCCAGCAGCTTTTCGGCGACAGGGACTTCACCCCTCCACTTT.

This chain connects TRBV5-6 to TRBJ2-7, with 10 bases that match TRBD1. Losses at the gene ends were 2 bases for V and 4 bases for J; bases not matched to a gene: 9. Germline-derived CDR1 and CDR2 are SGHDT and YYEEEE. The CDR3 length is 16 residues. CDR3 sequence (DNA): TGTGCCAGCAGCTTTCTGGGACAGGGGAAGCAGTACGAGCAGTACTTC. This encodes CASSFLGQGKQYEQYF.

V gene TRBV18 combines with J gene TRBJ2-3; a weak D match, TRBD1 (5 bases). Germline CDR1 KGHSH, CDR2 LQKENI. Trimming pared 0 bases from V and 0 bases from J, leaving 7 bases between. The CDR3 covers 15 residues. The CDR3 reads CASSPPTVSTDTQYF. CDR3 DNA: TGTGCCAGCTCACCACCGACAGTTAGCACAGATACGCAGTATTTT.

This clone is a singleton in its sample. The chain carries TRBV5-8 and TRBJ2-1; D is perhaps TRBD1 (6 bases). The CDR3 runs 13 residues. With 4 bases removed from V and 8 bases from J, the gap between germline ends came to 13 bases. Germline CDR1 reads SGHTS; CDR2 reads YDEGEE. CDR3 sequence: CASSTTGSHEQFF. In nucleotides, the CDR3 is TGTGCCAGCAGCACAACAGGGTCCCATGAGCAGTTCTTC.

Here the CDR3 reads CASSQDVAGGSQPQHF. The CDR3, as DNA: TGTGCCAGCAGCCAAGATGTGGCAGGGGGAAGTCAGCCCCAGCATTTT. The chain has TRBV4-2 and TRBJ1-5, with 7 bases lining up with TRBD1. Per germline, CDR1 LGHNA and CDR2 YNFKEQ. V dropped 0 bases and J dropped 6; count of bases not matched to a gene: 8. The CDR3 loop spans 16 amino acids.

The rearrangement joins TRBV30 to TRBJ2-7; 10 positions agree with TRBD2. The J segment lost 5 bases and the V segment lost 0 bases, leaving 7 bases of the junction unmatched. Germline lookup yields CDR1 GTSNPN and CDR2 SVGIG (reference sequence). The CDR3 has 15 amino acids. For the CDR3, the DNA is TGTGCCTGGAGTGTGGGGCTAGCGGGAGAGCACGAGCAGTACTTC. It is translated as CAWSVGLAGEHEQYF. The full variable domain, rest sourced from reference TRBV30 and TRBJ2-7, is SQTIHQWPATLVQPVGSPLSLECTVEGTSNPNLYWYRQAAGRGLQLLFYSVGIGQISSEVPQNLSASRPQDRQFILSSKKLLLSDSGFYLCAWSVGLAGEHEQYFGPGTRLTVT.

The sample holds a few counts of this clone. The V and J genes are TRBV7-8 and TRBJ1-6, with 10 bases that match TRBD1. The junction had 3 bases not matched to a gene; V was cut back by 3 bases and J by 10 bases. This CDR3 comprises 14 residues. Germline loops: CDR1 SGHVS, CDR2 FQNEAQ. CDR3 bases: TGTGCCAGCAGCTTGGGACAGGGGACGTCACCCCTCCACTTT. Its protein product is CASSLGQGTSPLHF.

The chain links TRBV27 to TRBJ1-2; D may be TRBD1 (5 bases). This CDR3 comprises 13 residues. Germline-derived CDR1 and CDR2 are MNHEY and SMNVEV (reference sequence). Trimming removed 6 bases at V and 4 bases at J, with 12 bases between. The CDR3 is CASSWADSYGYTF. Here the CDR3 DNA reads TGTGCCAGCAGCTGGGCTGACAGCTATGGCTACACCTTC.

The V gene is TRBV13, the J gene TRBJ1-5; maybe TRBD1 (5 bases). V was cut by 3 bases and J by 7 bases, with 13 bases left in between. The CDR3 extends over 14 amino acids. CDR1 is PRHDT and CDR2 is FYEKMQ in the germline V gene (reference sequence). The CDR3 coding sequence is TGTGCCAGCAGCTTCGCGGGGGGAAGGCAGCCCCAGCATTTT. Its translation: CASSFAGGRQPQHF.

The rearrangement uses TRBV18 and TRBJ2-2, with D uncertain. The CDR3 has 15 residues. With 3 bases removed from V and 4 bases from J, the gap between germline ends came to 12 bases. CDR1 KGHSH and CDR2 LQKENI come from the germline V gene. The CDR3 loop reads CASSPLVGATGELFF. The DNA for the CDR3 is TGTGCCAGCTCACCTCTCGTGGGTGCCACCGGGGAGCTGTTTTTT.

The rearrangement links TRBV5-8 to TRBJ1-5; D unresolved. This CDR3 spans 16 amino acids. Per germline, CDR1 SGHTS and CDR2 YDEGEE. Deletions cut 4 bases from V and 4 bases from J, with 18 bases between. The CDR3 reads CASSPVKGLVNQPQHF. CDR3 sequence (DNA): TGTGCCAGCAGCCCTGTGAAAGGGCTTGTAAATCAGCCCCAGCATTTT.

The V call is TRBV9, the J call TRBJ2-2; D is perhaps TRBD1 (5 bases). Germline V gene data show CDR1 as SGDLS and CDR2 as YYNGEE. The CDR3 sequence is 16 residues long. With 4 bases removed from V and 4 bases from J, the gap between germline ends came to 17 bases. In DNA form, the CDR3 reads TGTGCCAGCAGCCCACGGACATCCCTCAGCACCGGGGAGCTGTTTTTT. It codes for CASSPRTSLSTGELFF.

The rearrangement uses TRBV5-4 and TRBJ2-6, with no clear D. Germline CDR1 is SGHNT and CDR2 is YYREEE (reference sequence). The CDR3 spans 14 residues. V shed 3 bases and J shed 4 bases, with 8 bases lying between them. The CDR3 sequence: CASSSPTGANVLTF. In DNA, the CDR3 is TGTGCCAGCAGCTCCCCTACGGGGGCCAACGTCCTGACTTTC.

The chain carries TRBV6-6 and TRBJ2-5; TRBD2 agrees at 14 bases. Looked up from germline, CDR1 is MNHNY and CDR2 is SVGAGI (reference sequence). Trimming at V came to 4 bases and at J to 5 bases, leaving 3 bases not matched to a gene. The CDR3 is 15 amino acids. The CDR3 is CASSSWTSGRETQYF. CDR3 sequence (DNA): TGTGCCAGCAGTTCCTGGACTAGCGGGAGGGAGACCCAGTACTTC.

The chain couples TRBV18 to TRBJ2-6; D is unresolved. The V gene's germline CDR1 is KGHSH and CDR2 LQKENI. With 1 base removed from V and 4 bases from J, the gap between germline ends came to 11 bases. CDR3 length equals 16 residues. The CDR3 sequence: CASSPRPPGGANVLTF. In DNA form, the CDR3 reads TGTGCCAGCTCACCACGGCCCCCCGGGGGGGCCAACGTCCTGACTTTC. The full variable domain, rest sourced from reference TRBV18 and TRBJ2-6, is NAGVMQNPRHLVRRRGQEARLRCSPMKGHSHVYWYRQLPEEGLKFMVYLQKENIIDESGMPKERFSAEFPKEGPSILRIQQVVRGDSAAYFCASSPRPPGGANVLTFGAGSRLTVL.